The clone carrying this T cell receptor (beta chain) has just a few counts. What it recognizes is unknown. TCR beta VDJ and CDR3 profiles were obtained from a genomic DNA template. TCRdb processed the reads anew with MiXCR; each CDR3 protein has one entry. In the table there are hundreds of thousands of distinct CDR3 sequences, under 40% of which are singletons. Only patients with CD8+CD57+ cell expansion on flow cytometry were chosen for sequencing. Blood came from patients not yet given any therapy. This entry comes from a study of CD8+CD57+ T cells in acquired aplastic anemia. Turning to the study itself: Sorted CD4+ and CD8+ cells yielded around 3.3 ug of DNA on average.

Whole-study findings and limits: CD8+ Simpson's diversity showed no significant patient-control difference.

Trimming removed 0 bases from V and 9 bases from J; junction bases left unmatched: 8. Germline lookup yields CDR1 LNHNV and CDR2 YYDKDF (reference sequence). The CDR3 sequence is 15 residues long. The receptor comes from a human donor with aplastic anemia. Sequences were obtained from sorted CD4+, CD8+, or CD8+CD57+ T cells (not recorded which) from PBMCs. The rearrangement uses TRBV15 and TRBJ2-1, with 7 bases fitting TRBD1. The CDR3 sequence is CATSRDPPGDSEQFF. CDR3 coding DNA: TGTGCCACCAGCAGAGATCCACCCGGGGACAGTGAGCAGTTCTTC.